The 12 T cell receptor beta chains given below trace back to one sample, sequenced in a study of OX40 agonist ivuxolimab in advanced cancers. Profiled with immunoSEQ multiplex PCR; TCRdb holds only in-frame clones, not every one. In the table there are 65,000 to 80,000 clones, about 88% of which are singletons. The sequences come from CD4+ or CD8+ T cells sorted from blood, collected in a trial of the OX40 agonist ivuxolimab. The receptor set was obtained from an adult with an advanced solid tumor such as melanoma, head and neck, liver or kidney cancer.

This sequence joins TRBV4-2 and TRBJ2-3; D might be TRBD1 (6 bases). Germline CDR1 is LGHNA and CDR2 is YNFKEQ. The CDR3 spans 17 residues. V was pared by 1 base and J by 0 bases, with 14 bases between. CDR3 loop: CASSQVRTGYSTDTQYF. The CDR3 bases are TGTGCCAGCAGCCAAGTAAGAACAGGGTATAGCACAGATACGCAGTATTTT.

This clone was counted a single time. The chain is built from TRBV11-2 and TRBJ2-7, with D perhaps matching TRBD1 or TRBD2 (6 bases each). The length of the CDR3 is 14 residues. The ends were cut back, 1 base at V and 4 bases at J, with 11 bases in the middle. The germline gives CDR1 SGHAT, CDR2 FQNNGV. The CDR3 protein is CASSLAGASYEQYF. As DNA, the CDR3 is TGTGCCAGCAGCTTAGCGGGGGCGTCTTACGAGCAGTACTTC.

This sequence joins TRBV7-3 and TRBJ2-1, with TRBD2 matching 8 bases. The J segment lost 5 bases and the V segment lost 5 bases, leaving 8 bases of the junction unmatched. The CDR3 has 15 amino acids. Germline V lookup: CDR1 SGHTA, CDR2 FQGTGA. This CDR3 is CASSPSGSGHNEQFF. The CDR3 DNA is TGTGCCAGCAGCCCAAGCGGGAGTGGCCACAATGAGCAGTTCTTC.

V usage is TRBV19 and J usage is TRBJ1-2; no definite D call. Trimming removed 5 bases from V and 0 bases from J, with 13 bases in between. The CDR3 length is 15 residues. CDR1 is LNHDA, CDR2 SQIVND, per germline (reference sequence). CDR3 in amino acids: CASSVDLVANYGYTF. DNA of the CDR3: TGTGCCAGTAGTGTTGACCTCGTCGCTAACTATGGCTACACCTTC.

J is TRBJ1-2 and V is TRBV14, with D perhaps matching TRBD1 (5 bases). The CDR3 loop spans 15 amino acids. Trimming took 0 bases from V and 4 from J, leaving 12 bases between them. Germline V gene sequence: CDR1 SGHDN, CDR2 FVKESK. The CDR3 DNA sequence: TGTGCCAGCAGCCAAGAACGAGACAGACCCTATGGCTACACCTTC. This encodes CASSQERDRPYGYTF.

V is TRBV7-2 and J is TRBJ2-2, with TRBD1 identical over 8 bases. V lost 5 bases, J lost 2 bases, and 4 bases stayed unmatched. This CDR3 comprises 15 residues. In germline, CDR1 is SGHTA, CDR2 FQGNSA. The CDR3 region has the DNA TGTGCCAGCAGCCTCGGACAGGGCAACACCGGGGAGCTGTTTTTT. The encoded protein is CASSLGQGNTGELFF.

The chain joins TRBV7-2 to TRBJ2-1; the match to TRBD2 covers 8 bases. The CDR3 consists of 15 residues. CDR1 is SGHTA and CDR2 is FQGNSA in the germline V gene. J lost 10 bases, V lost 1 base, and 9 bases had no gene match. The CDR3 protein is CASSLGFGGAGEQFF. The DNA of the CDR3 is TGTGCCAGCAGCTTAGGTTTCGGGGGGGCAGGAGAGCAGTTCTTC.

This chain joins TRBV10-3 and TRBJ2-2; 8 bases are shared with TRBD1. The CDR3 spans 14 residues. Trimming cost V 10 bases and J 4 bases; bases outside gene matches: 8. Germline loops: CDR1 ENHRY, CDR2 SYGVKD. The CDR3 sequence: CATLQGGGTGELFF. Here the CDR3 DNA reads TGTGCCACATTACAGGGGGGAGGCACCGGGGAGCTGTTTTTT.

V usage is TRBV5-1 and J usage is TRBJ1-1; 8 bases are shared with TRBD1. Looked up from germline, CDR1 is SGHRS and CDR2 is YFSETQ. The CDR3 runs 15 residues. V shed 0 bases, J shed 2 bases, and the junction held 3 bases outside the gene matches. This CDR3 is CASSLGAGGNTEAFF. In nucleotides, the CDR3 is TGCGCCAGCAGCTTGGGGGCAGGGGGCAACACTGAAGCTTTCTTT.

The rearrangement uses TRBV2 and TRBJ1-1; the match to TRBD1 covers 7 bases. Germline V gene data show CDR1 as SNHLY and CDR2 as FYNNEI. Germline trimming cut 6 bases from V and 7 bases from J; bases unmatched to any gene: 11. The CDR3 sequence is 14 residues long. The CDR3 DNA reads as TGTGCCAGCAGGTCCGGGACAGAAGGATTTGAAGCTTTCTTT. Its translation is CASRSGTEGFEAFF. The full variable domain, rest sourced from reference TRBV2 and TRBJ1-1, is EPEVTQTPSHQVTQMGQEVILRCVPISNHLYFYWYRQILGQKVEFLVSFYNNEISEKSEIFDDQFSVERPDGSNFTLKIRSTKLEDSAMYFCASRSGTEGFEAFFGQGTRLTVV.

The chain combines TRBV27 with TRBJ2-1; no reliable D call. The CDR3 extends over 14 amino acids. Germline V CDR1 and CDR2: MNHEY, SMNVEV (reference sequence). Between the trimmed V and J ends, which lost 4 bases and 15 bases, there was a span of 22 bases. CDR3 nucleotides: TGTGCCAGCAGTTCCCTACCAAAGCCCTGGGATGCGTTCTTC. It specifies CASSSLPKPWDAFF.

This clone was counted a single time. The chain recombines TRBV19 with TRBJ2-1; the match to TRBD2 covers 15 bases. The length of the CDR3 is 17 residues. Germline CDR1 is LNHDA and CDR2 is SQIVND (reference sequence). Unmatched junction bases numbered 7, after V lost 4 bases and J lost 6 bases. CDR3 sequence (DNA): TGTGCCAGTAGTACCCCTCCGGGACTAGCGGGGGGCAATGAGCAGTTCTTC. Its translation is CASSTPPGLAGGNEQFF.